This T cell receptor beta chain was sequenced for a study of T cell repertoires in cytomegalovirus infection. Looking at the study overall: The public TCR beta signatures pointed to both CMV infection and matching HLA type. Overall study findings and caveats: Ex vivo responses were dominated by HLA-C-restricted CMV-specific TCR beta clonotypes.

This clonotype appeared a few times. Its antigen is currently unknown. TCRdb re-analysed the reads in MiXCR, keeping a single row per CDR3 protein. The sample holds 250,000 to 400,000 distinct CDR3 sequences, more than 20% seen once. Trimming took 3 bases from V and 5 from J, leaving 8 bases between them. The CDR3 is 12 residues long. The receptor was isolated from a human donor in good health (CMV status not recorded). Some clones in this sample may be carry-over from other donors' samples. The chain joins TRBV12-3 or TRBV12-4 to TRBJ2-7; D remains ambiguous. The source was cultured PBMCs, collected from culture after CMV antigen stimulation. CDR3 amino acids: CASSLAGDEQYF. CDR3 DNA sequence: TGTGCCAGCAGTTTGGCCGGCGACGAGCAGTACTTC.